This is a list of T cell receptor beta chains from one sample in a study of OX40 agonist ivuxolimab in advanced cancers. The method was immunoSEQ multiplex PCR; TCRdb's version includes in-frame clones alone and lacks a portion of them. Among about 20,000 clones, approximately 81% were seen once, and the ten largest hold roughly 23%. Here the sequenced sample was CD4+ or CD8+ T cells sorted from blood, taken in a trial of the OX40 agonist ivuxolimab. These TCRs come from an adult with an advanced solid tumor such as melanoma, head and neck, liver or kidney cancer. Both conserved end residues are part of each CDR3. A D gene is named only where the DNA matches it firmly. Only some rows state a clone size, as once, few, many or a class for expanded clones.

clone size: NA; D gene: TRBD2; V gene: TRBV30; J gene: TRBJ2-1; CDR3 protein: CAWNRGLAGLNEQFF; CDR3 DNA: TGTGCCTGGAACCGCGGGCTAGCGGGTCTCAATGAGCAGTTCTTC
clone size: NA; D gene: NA; V gene: TRBV25-1; J gene: TRBJ2-3; CDR3 protein: CASSELGAGPDTQYF; CDR3 DNA: TGTGCCAGCAGTGAACTGGGGGCAGGGCCCGATACGCAGTATTTT
clone size: NA; D gene: NA; V gene: TRBV27; J gene: TRBJ2-2; CDR3 protein: CASSTGSPGELFF; CDR3 DNA: TGTGCCAGCAGTACAGGTTCCCCCGGGGAGCTGTTTTTT
clone size: NA; D gene: TRBD1; V gene: TRBV13; J gene: TRBJ1-3; CDR3 protein: CASSLGTGGPGNTIYF; CDR3 DNA: TGTGCCAGCAGCTTAGGGACAGGGGGCCCTGGAAACACCATATATTTT
clone size: NA; D gene: TRBD1; V gene: TRBV13; J gene: TRBJ1-4; CDR3 protein: CASSSGQENEKLFF; CDR3 DNA: TGTGCCAGCAGCTCGGGACAGGAGAATGAAAAACTGTTTTTT
clone size: NA; D gene: TRBD1; V gene: TRBV19; J gene: TRBJ2-5; CDR3 protein: CASSWFGDSQETQYF; CDR3 DNA: TGTGCCAGTAGCTGGTTTGGGGACAGCCAAGAGACCCAGTACTTC
clone size: once; D gene: TRBD1; V gene: TRBV19; J gene: TRBJ1-4; CDR3 protein: CASTMDGTGYEKLFF; CDR3 DNA: TGTGCCAGTACCATGGATGGGACAGGGTATGAAAAACTGTTTTTT
clone size: once; D gene: NA; V gene: TRBV27; J gene: TRBJ2-2; CDR3 protein: CASSLGRTGELFF; CDR3 DNA: TGTGCCAGCAGTTTGGGGCGGACCGGGGAGCTGTTTTTT
clone size: NA; D gene: NA; V gene: TRBV4-1; J gene: TRBJ1-5; CDR3 protein: CASSQGLGPYQPQHF; CDR3 DNA: TGCGCCAGCAGCCAAGGACTGGGACCCTATCAGCCCCAGCATTTT
clone size: NA; D gene: TRBD2; V gene: TRBV12-5; J gene: TRBJ2-1; CDR3 protein: CASGLVTSGRNEQFF; CDR3 DNA: TGTGCTAGTGGTTTGGTCACTAGCGGGAGAAATGAGCAGTTCTTC
clone size: NA; D gene: NA; V gene: TRBV6-4; J gene: TRBJ2-1; CDR3 protein: CASSDSNSGHNEQFF; CDR3 DNA: TGTGCCAGCAGTGACTCGAATTCAGGCCACAATGAGCAGTTCTTC
clone size: NA; D gene: NA; V gene: TRBV2; J gene: TRBJ2-5; CDR3 protein: CASRTGLETQYF; CDR3 DNA: TGTGCCAGCAGGACAGGTCTGGAAACCCAGTACTTC
clone size: NA; D gene: NA; V gene: TRBV5-1; J gene: TRBJ1-2; CDR3 protein: CASSSYRDLNYGYTF; CDR3 DNA: TGCGCCAGCAGCTCGTACCGGGACCTTAACTATGGCTACACCTTC
clone size: NA; D gene: TRBD2; V gene: TRBV7-8; J gene: TRBJ2-1; CDR3 protein: CASSLGGTSGRAVEQFF; CDR3 DNA: TGTGCCAGCAGCTTAGGCGGGACTAGCGGGAGGGCAGTTGAGCAGTTCTTC
clone size: once; D gene: TRBD2; V gene: TRBV5-1; J gene: TRBJ2-1; CDR3 protein: CASSAPGLAVYNEQFF; CDR3 DNA: TGCGCCAGCAGCGCCCCGGGACTAGCGGTGTACAATGAGCAGTTCTTC
clone size: NA; D gene: NA; V gene: TRBV27; J gene: TRBJ2-2; CDR3 protein: CASSLGTNTGELFF; CDR3 DNA: TGTGCCAGCAGTCTAGGGACTAACACCGGGGAGCTGTTTTTT
clone size: NA; D gene: TRBD2; V gene: TRBV28; J gene: TRBJ2-1; CDR3 protein: CASRLAGRTYNEQFF; CDR3 DNA: TGTGCCAGCAGACTAGCGGGACGAACCTACAATGAGCAGTTCTTC
clone size: NA; D gene: NA; V gene: TRBV4-2; J gene: TRBJ1-2; CDR3 protein: CASSVPPGRSYGYTF; CDR3 DNA: TGTGCCAGCAGTGTTCCGCCTGGGAGGAGCTATGGCTACACCTTC
clone size: NA; D gene: TRBD1; V gene: TRBV6-5; J gene: TRBJ1-5; CDR3 protein: CASSLTDRSNQPQHF; CDR3 DNA: TGTGCCAGCAGTTTGACGGACAGGAGCAATCAGCCCCAGCATTTT
clone size: medium-sized; D gene: NA; V gene: TRBV9; J gene: TRBJ2-7; CDR3 protein: CASSVDDHEQYF; CDR3 DNA: TGTGCCAGCAGCGTAGATGATCACGAGCAGTACTTC
clone size: NA; D gene: TRBD2; V gene: TRBV4-1; J gene: TRBJ2-7; CDR3 protein: CASSQDIAGGSSKQYF; CDR3 DNA: TGCGCCAGCAGCCAAGATATAGCGGGAGGGTCCTCCAAGCAGTACTTC
clone size: NA; D gene: NA; V gene: TRBV7-9; J gene: TRBJ1-4; CDR3 protein: CASSLRGDEKLFF; CDR3 DNA: TGTGCCAGCAGCTTAAGGGGGGATGAAAAACTGTTTTTT
clone size: NA; D gene: NA; V gene: TRBV6-5; J gene: TRBJ2-1; CDR3 protein: CASSPQGGNEQFF; CDR3 DNA: TGTGCCAGCAGCCCTCAGGGTGGCAATGAGCAGTTCTTC
clone size: NA; D gene: NA; V gene: TRBV9; J gene: TRBJ2-7; CDR3 protein: CASSSAPGIAYEQYF; CDR3 DNA: TGTGCCAGCAGCTCCGCCCCAGGGATCGCCTACGAGCAGTACTTC
clone size: once; D gene: NA; V gene: TRBV28; J gene: TRBJ1-2; CDR3 protein: CASSPGTSDYGYTF; CDR3 DNA: TGTGCCAGCAGTCCCGGGACCTCTGACTATGGCTACACCTTC
clone size: NA; D gene: NA; V gene: TRBV6-5; J gene: TRBJ2-5; CDR3 protein: CASSFRPGEAWETQYF; CDR3 DNA: TGTGCCAGCAGTTTTCGCCCAGGGGAGGCGTGGGAGACCCAGTACTTC
clone size: once; D gene: NA; V gene: TRBV4-1; J gene: TRBJ2-7; CDR3 protein: CASSPRTGGQGQYF; CDR3 DNA: TGCGCCAGCAGCCCAAGAACGGGGGGCCAGGGGCAGTACTTC
clone size: few; D gene: NA; V gene: TRBV7-9; J gene: TRBJ2-1; CDR3 protein: CASSLAGVYEQFF; CDR3 DNA: TGTGCCAGCAGCTTAGCGGGAGTGTATGAGCAGTTCTTC
clone size: few; D gene: NA; V gene: TRBV19; J gene: TRBJ1-1; CDR3 protein: CASSISVNTEAFF; CDR3 DNA: TGTGCCAGTAGTATATCGGTGAACACTGAAGCTTTCTTT
clone size: NA; D gene: TRBD2; V gene: TRBV13; J gene: TRBJ2-3; CDR3 protein: CASSLRLAGSDTQYF; CDR3 DNA: TGTGCCAGCAGCTTAAGACTAGCGGGATCAGATACGCAGTATTTT
clone size: NA; D gene: NA; V gene: TRBV7-8; J gene: TRBJ1-3; CDR3 protein: CASSLAGGFEPGNTIYF; CDR3 DNA: TGTGCCAGCAGCTTAGCGGGCGGGTTCGAGCCTGGAAACACCATATATTTT
clone size: NA; D gene: TRBD1; V gene: TRBV29-1; J gene: TRBJ2-7; CDR3 protein: CSAKTGESSYEQYF; CDR3 DNA: TGCAGCGCAAAGACAGGGGAGAGCTCCTACGAGCAGTACTTC
clone size: NA; D gene: NA; V gene: TRBV7-3; J gene: TRBJ2-3; CDR3 protein: CASSSAGLGGDDTQYF; CDR3 DNA: TGTGCCAGCAGCTCCGCCGGGCTCGGGGGAGACGATACGCAGTATTTT
clone size: NA; D gene: NA; V gene: TRBV16; J gene: TRBJ2-3; CDR3 protein: CASSQYADTQYF; CDR3 DNA: TGTGCCAGCAGCCAATACGCAGATACGCAGTATTTT
clone size: NA; D gene: NA; V gene: TRBV19; J gene: TRBJ1-5; CDR3 protein: CASPGHSHQPQHF; CDR3 DNA: TGTGCCAGCCCCGGACACTCTCATCAGCCCCAGCATTTT
clone size: NA; D gene: NA; V gene: TRBV4-1; J gene: TRBJ2-2; CDR3 protein: CASSQDQVGELFF; CDR3 DNA: TGCGCCAGCAGCCAAGATCAAGTCGGGGAGCTGTTTTTT
clone size: NA; D gene: NA; V gene: TRBV6-1; J gene: TRBJ2-4; CDR3 protein: CASIATSNIQYF; CDR3 DNA: TGTGCCAGCATCGCGACATCAAACATTCAGTACTTC
clone size: few; D gene: NA; V gene: TRBV7-9; J gene: TRBJ1-5; CDR3 protein: CASSLAWGDVLQPQHF; CDR3 DNA: TGTGCCAGCAGCTTAGCATGGGGGGATGTCCTTCAGCCCCAGCATTTT
clone size: NA; D gene: TRBD2; V gene: TRBV13; J gene: TRBJ2-7; CDR3 protein: CASSPRGAGERGQYF; CDR3 DNA: TGTGCCAGCAGCCCACGGGGAGCGGGGGAGCGTGGGCAGTACTTC
clone size: medium-sized; D gene: NA; V gene: TRBV28; J gene: TRBJ2-7; CDR3 protein: CASSPIYGLSSYEQYF; CDR3 DNA: TGTGCCAGCAGCCCCATCTATGGACTCAGCTCCTACGAGCAGTACTTC
clone size: NA; D gene: TRBD2; V gene: TRBV2; J gene: TRBJ2-7; CDR3 protein: CASSVPGRVSSGEQYF; CDR3 DNA: TGTGCCAGCAGTGTGCCCGGACGCGTCTCTAGCGGCGAGCAGTACTTC
clone size: once; D gene: NA; V gene: TRBV9; J gene: TRBJ2-7; CDR3 protein: CASSVEGQGNYEQYF; CDR3 DNA: TGTGCCAGCAGCGTAGAGGGGCAGGGAAATTACGAGCAGTACTTC
clone size: few; D gene: TRBD2; V gene: TRBV9; J gene: TRBJ2-2; CDR3 protein: CASSSGLAGGKTGELFF; CDR3 DNA: TGTGCCAGCAGCTCGGGACTAGCGGGGGGCAAAACCGGGGAGCTGTTTTTT
clone size: NA; D gene: NA; V gene: TRBV4-1; J gene: TRBJ2-7; CDR3 protein: CASSQESSIRSYEQYF; CDR3 DNA: TGCGCCAGCAGCCAAGAGAGTAGCATTCGCTCCTACGAGCAGTACTTC
clone size: NA; D gene: TRBD2; V gene: TRBV7-3; J gene: TRBJ2-1; CDR3 protein: CASSYLAGGYNEQFF; CDR3 DNA: TGTGCCAGCAGTTATCTAGCGGGGGGTTACAATGAGCAGTTCTTC
clone size: NA; D gene: NA; V gene: TRBV13; J gene: TRBJ1-1; CDR3 protein: CASSKGQNTEAFF; CDR3 DNA: TGTGCCAGCAGCAAGGGACAGAACACTGAAGCTTTCTTT
clone size: NA; D gene: NA; V gene: TRBV7-9; J gene: TRBJ2-2; CDR3 protein: CASSLRQAPTGELFF; CDR3 DNA: TGTGCCAGCAGCTTGAGACAGGCCCCCACCGGGGAGCTGTTTTTT
clone size: once; D gene: NA; V gene: TRBV30; J gene: TRBJ2-1; CDR3 protein: CAWSTPDNEQFF; CDR3 DNA: TGTGCCTGGAGCACCCCCGACAATGAGCAGTTCTTC
clone size: NA; D gene: NA; V gene: TRBV11-3; J gene: TRBJ1-1; CDR3 protein: CASSLGGANGEAFF; CDR3 DNA: TGTGCCAGCAGCTTAGGGGGGGCTAATGGTGAAGCTTTCTTT
clone size: NA; D gene: NA; V gene: TRBV19; J gene: TRBJ2-7; CDR3 protein: CASTTGDEQYF; CDR3 DNA: TGTGCCAGTACAACGGGTGACGAGCAGTACTTC
clone size: NA; D gene: NA; V gene: TRBV6-5; J gene: TRBJ2-7; CDR3 protein: CASSYGIEQYF; CDR3 DNA: TGTGCCAGCAGTTACGGGATCGAGCAGTACTTC
clone size: NA; D gene: TRBD1; V gene: TRBV27; J gene: TRBJ1-5; CDR3 protein: CASSFTGGGQPQHF; CDR3 DNA: TGTGCCAGCAGTTTTACAGGGGGCGGGCAGCCCCAGCATTTT
clone size: NA; D gene: NA; V gene: TRBV7-3; J gene: TRBJ2-1; CDR3 protein: CASSLGGFLNEQFF; CDR3 DNA: TGTGCCAGCAGCCTTGGGGGATTCTTGAATGAGCAGTTCTTC
clone size: NA; D gene: NA; V gene: TRBV19; J gene: TRBJ1-5; CDR3 protein: CASSPRNQPQHF; CDR3 DNA: TGTGCCAGTAGTCCCCGCAATCAGCCCCAGCATTTT
clone size: NA; D gene: NA; V gene: TRBV6-6; J gene: TRBJ1-4; CDR3 protein: CASSAPVQGGEKLFF; CDR3 DNA: TGTGCCAGCAGTGCCCCGGTACAGGGCGGTGAAAAACTGTTTTTT
clone size: NA; D gene: NA; V gene: TRBV28; J gene: TRBJ2-5; CDR3 protein: CASSLYQGMGETQYF; CDR3 DNA: TGTGCCAGCAGTTTATATCAGGGGATGGGAGAGACCCAGTACTTC